This TCR beta chain was found in a study of response to subunit inactivated influenza vaccine. The sample holds many counts of this clonotype. Its specificity is not known. TCRdb ran MiXCR on the RT-PCR reads and lists one entry per CDR3 protein. The sample shows 450,000 to 600,000 distinct CDR3 sequences, approximately 15% of them seen only once. CDR3 length: 12 amino acids. Per the germline V gene, CDR1 is SGHTA and CDR2 is FQGNSA. V was trimmed by 5 bases and J by 3 bases, leaving 7 bases between them. Study findings and constraints: The authors put forward the suggestion that each seasonal influenza vaccination may bring in only a limited number of new T cells.

This chain uses TRBV7-2 with TRBJ1-2; unclear D gene. The sequencing used CD4+ T cells sorted from PBMCs, collected roughly 24 months after vaccination. This TCR was recovered from a man aged 50 to 69 who received an inactivated influenza vaccine. Here the CDR3 reads CASSLTDYGYTF. CDR3 bases: TGTGCCAGCAGCCTGACGGACTATGGCTACACCTTC.